This T cell receptor beta chain was obtained from a study of blood T cells in healthy people across ages. Worth noting for this clonotype: A much larger clone sits a single nucleotide away, making a read error possible.

The ends lost 4 bases at V and 4 bases at J; junction bases unmatched: 3. The CDR3 has 13 residues. Germline V CDR1 and CDR2: SQVTM, ANQGSEA. Donation came from healthy Caucasian individuals in Russia who were aged 6 to 90. Primed by a sample-barcoded 5' primer and a J-beta primer mix, a second PCR proceeded for about 6 to 11 cycles. TCRdb recomputed calls from the 5' RACE reads with MiXCR, one row per CDR3 protein. The sample shows 1.5 million to 2 million distinct CDR3 sequences, roughly 30% of them seen only once. The receptor comes from a woman in her 30s in good health. The chain links TRBV29-1 to TRBJ2-1, with TRBD2 identical over 8 bases. Sequences were obtained from blood. CDR3 residues: CSVAASGYNEQFF. For the CDR3, the DNA is TGCAGCGTTGCGGCTAGCGGGTACAATGAGCAGTTCTTC.